Below, 9 T cell receptor beta chains from the same sample are listed, as sequenced in a study of blood T cell repertoires in COVID-19. Libraries were prepared by immunoSEQ multiplex PCR; TCRdb keeps only in-frame clonotypes and omits some of them. The profile covers about 150,000 clones, with about four fifths appearing a single time and roughly 3% taken by the ten largest. The specimen was peripheral blood. The source is an elderly woman with acute or convalescent COVID-19.

The chain carries TRBV10-3 and TRBJ1-2, with TRBD1 matching 10 bases. V lost 5 bases, J lost 7 bases, and 4 bases stayed unmatched. The germline V gene encodes CDR1 ENHRY and CDR2 SYGVKD. The CDR3 length is 13 residues. The CDR3 region has the DNA TGTGCCATCAGTCCCGGGACAGGGGTTGGCTACACCTTC. This encodes CAISPGTGVGYTF.

The genes are TRBV7-6 and TRBJ1-5; 8 bases line up with TRBD1. The CDR3 totals 15 residues. Looked up from germline, CDR1 is SGHVS and CDR2 is FNYEAQ. With V trimmed by 1 base and J by 3 bases, 2 bases remained unmatched. The CDR3 bases are TGTGCCAGCAGCTTAGGGACAGGGTCCAATCAGCCCCAGCATTTT. Protein product: CASSLGTGSNQPQHF.

CDR3 residues: CATSDSTQGVEETQYF. CDR3 coding DNA: TGTGCCACCAGTGACAGCACACAGGGGGTGGAAGAGACCCAGTACTTC. The genes are TRBV24-1 and TRBJ2-5; 8 bases line up with TRBD1. Trimming at V came to 4 bases and at J to 3 bases, leaving 9 bases not matched to a gene. The CDR3 runs to 16 residues. CDR1 and CDR2 (germline): KGHDR, SFDVKD.

The CDR3 DNA is TGTGCCAGCAGCCTGCGGACAGGGGAGCGCTATGGCTACACCTTC. It yields the protein CASSLRTGERYGYTF. The rearrangement joins TRBV5-6 to TRBJ1-2, with TRBD1 identical over 9 bases. The trim removed 4 bases at V and 4 bases at J, leaving 8 bases unmatched. The CDR3 loop spans 15 amino acids. In germline, CDR1 is SGHDT, CDR2 YYEEEE.

The chain couples TRBV7-3 to TRBJ2-1; possibly TRBD2 for D (6 bases). Germline CDR1 reads SGHTA; CDR2 reads FQGTGA. The length of the CDR3 is 14 residues. V dropped 0 bases and J dropped 4 bases, with 7 bases sitting between them. The CDR3 bases are TGTGCCAGCAGCTTAACCGGGGGTTACAATGAGCAGTTCTTC. It translates to CASSLTGGYNEQFF.

This clone has just one count. This chain joins TRBV14 and TRBJ2-5; 7 nucleotides align to TRBD1. The CDR3 runs to 14 residues. The J segment lost 2 bases and the V segment lost 2 bases, leaving 2 bases of the junction unmatched. Germline CDR1 and CDR2: SGHDN and FVKESK. CDR3 residues: CASSQQTGQETQYF. The CDR3 coding sequence is TGTGCCAGCAGCCAACAGACAGGGCAAGAGACCCAGTACTTC.

V usage is TRBV19 and J usage is TRBJ2-2; 7 bases line up with TRBD1. Trimming at V came to 6 bases and at J to 3 bases, leaving 4 bases not matched to a gene. CDR1 and CDR2 (germline): LNHDA, SQIVND (reference sequence). This CDR3 comprises 14 residues. For the CDR3, the DNA is TGTGCCAGTAGAGAGGGGGCTTACACCGGGGAGCTGTTTTTT. This codes for CASREGAYTGELFF.

The chain links TRBV5-8 to TRBJ1-5; D perhaps matches TRBD1 (6 bases). The CDR3 contains 15 residues. V was pared by 0 bases and J by 2 bases, with 9 bases between. Germline V lookup: CDR1 SGHTS, CDR2 YDEGEE. The CDR3 nucleotides read TGTGCCAGCAGCTTGGCAGGGGCAGGCAATCAGCCCCAGCATTTT. It codes for CASSLAGAGNQPQHF.

V usage is TRBV7-2 and J usage is TRBJ2-3; TRBD1 matches at 9 bases. The ends lost 5 bases at V and 4 bases at J; junction bases unmatched: 4. CDR3 length: 14 residues. CDR1 is SGHTA and CDR2 is FQGNSA in the germline V gene. CDR3 sequence reads: CASSPGQGSDTQYF. As DNA, the CDR3 is TGTGCCAGCAGCCCTGGACAGGGGTCAGATACGCAGTATTTT.